The rows below give T cell receptor beta chains drawn from one sample of a study of blood T cells in healthy people across ages. TCRdb re-called the 5' RACE reads with MiXCR, one entry per CDR3 protein. The table records roughly 1.5 million distinct CDR3 sequences, 40% to 45% of them present only once. The sequenced sample consisted of blood. The source of these receptors is a woman between 18 and 29 years old in good health. Both conserved end residues are part of each CDR3. Each record gives: V gene, J gene, D gene, CDR3 protein. The D gene is left open where the match is weak.

>TRBV20-1|TRBJ1-2|.
CSAPDSGPDGYTF
>TRBV2|TRBJ1-4|.
CASSKRDLNEKLFF
>TRBV7-2|TRBJ2-5|TRBD2
CASSLAASGGETQYF
>TRBV4-1|TRBJ2-7|.
CASSQRVTGYEQYF
>TRBV7-2|TRBJ2-1|TRBD2
CASSSPRGGNEQFF
>TRBV4-3|TRBJ1-1|TRBD1
CASSQGTGRGNTEAFF
>TRBV4-3|TRBJ1-1|TRBD1
CASSQGGTENTEAFF
>TRBV28|TRBJ2-3|.
CASSVRTPDTQYF
>TRBV5-1|TRBJ2-3|.
CASSLVGPQDTQYF
>TRBV11-2|TRBJ2-1|.
CASSLGLASEQFF
>TRBV7-2|TRBJ2-5|TRBD2
CASSNTLAGVFNEQYF
>TRBV5-5|TRBJ2-7|.
CASSLGGGLPYEQYF
>TRBV20-1|.|TRBD1
CSARSVGTGEYEQYF
>TRBV6-6|TRBJ2-7|TRBD1
CASSLPGTGDYEQYF
>TRBV7-9|TRBJ2-5|.
CASRLGTGDEQYF
>TRBV20-1|TRBJ1-1|.
CSARGANTEAFF
>TRBV6-5|TRBJ1-2|.
CASRVSRNYGYTF
>TRBV6-2/TRBV6-3|TRBJ2-7|.
CASKRDIYYEQYF
>TRBV20-1|TRBJ1-1|.
CSASEGGDTEAFF
>TRBV9|TRBJ2-5|TRBD2
CASSVQAGGQETQYF
>TRBV7-2|TRBJ2-3|TRBD2
CASSLERGRGTDTQYF
>TRBV3-1|TRBJ1-2|.
CASSQEGGYYGYTF
>TRBV9|TRBJ2-2|TRBD1
CASAGGGELFF
>TRBV20-1|TRBJ2-3|.
CSARDPQGGGDTQYF
>TRBV7-2|TRBJ2-7|.
CASSLSWQTYEQYF
>TRBV20-1|TRBJ2-2|TRBD1
CSARDRGTGEHVGELFF
>TRBV27|TRBJ2-2|.
CASSLHNTGELFF
>TRBV24-1|.|.
CATSDVGDRRYEQYF
>TRBV3-1|TRBJ2-3|.
CASSQKRAVAPVVMVAQYF
>TRBV12-3/TRBV12-4|TRBJ2-7|TRBD1
CASSETGTGVQYF
>TRBV4-3|TRBJ2-1|TRBD1
CASSQGQASYNEQFF
>TRBV27|TRBJ2-1|.
CASSLMGDAYNEQFF
>TRBV27|TRBJ1-1|.
CASSNQGLFTEAFF
>TRBV6-2/TRBV6-3|TRBJ2-1|TRBD2
CASSYASGEINEQFF
>TRBV7-9|TRBJ2-1|.
CASSLYEVRRYNEQFF
>TRBV12-3/TRBV12-4|TRBJ1-5|.
CASRDGRHYSNQPQHF
>TRBV3-1|TRBJ2-7|.
CASSQEGLSGTSSYNEQYF
>TRBV12-3/TRBV12-4|TRBJ2-4|TRBD1
CASSWGQGAGAKNIQYF
>TRBV29-1|TRBJ2-1|TRBD2
CSVEDLGGGAQFF
>TRBV6-6|TRBJ1-1|.
CASSFLTRGNTEAFF
>TRBV30|TRBJ2-5|.
CAWSNTGRQETQYF
>TRBV4-3|TRBJ1-4|.
CASSQVGGVAEKLFF
>TRBV7-2|TRBJ2-1|TRBD1
CASSGDRELYNEQFF
>TRBV7-2|TRBJ2-6|.
CASSYGHGSGANVLTF
>TRBV6-5|TRBJ2-5|.
CASARGPETQYF
>TRBV28|TRBJ2-7|.
CASTIQDSQPYEQYF
>TRBV29-1|TRBJ2-3|TRBD2
CSVDRGSKDTQYF
>TRBV27|TRBJ2-1|TRBD2
CASSWGTSGANEQFF
>TRBV10-3|TRBJ2-5|.
CAISGSGVETQYF
>TRBV15|TRBJ1-5|.
CATSRERQYSNQPQHF
>TRBV25-1|TRBJ2-3|.
CASSAPSGTSTTDTQYF
>TRBV7-2|TRBJ1-6|.
CASSLAGHDNSPLHF
>TRBV5-1|TRBJ2-5|.
CASSLEQGVGETQYF
>TRBV20-1|TRBJ1-2|.
CSARDPYGYTF
>TRBV4-3|TRBJ2-5|.
CASSRTPTVEETQYF
>TRBV7-2|TRBJ2-3|TRBD2
CASSFWGLARTDTQYF
>TRBV2|TRBJ2-7|TRBD1
CASHGQGAIYEQYF
>TRBV30|TRBJ2-3|.
CAWSNPGCRGSDTQYF